The rows below give T cell receptor beta chains drawn from one sample of a study of identical twins. TCRdb redid the calling of the 5' RACE reads with MiXCR, one entry per CDR3 protein. There are hundreds of thousands of distinct CDR3 sequences in the sample; over 5% occur only once, and around 1.9% lies in the top ten. Sequencing was carried out using naive T cells sorted from blood. The receptors originated from a man aged 18 to 29 in good health. The CDR3 runs from the conserved cysteine through the conserved F or W. A D gene is named only where the DNA matches it firmly. Expanded clones get a size class; other rows say once, few or many, or leave the size out.

CASSSGTDYGYTF TGTGCCAGCAGTTCCGGGACAGACTATGGCTACACCTTC TRBJ1-2 many TRBV27 TRBD1
CASSWVSSYEQYF TGTGCCAGCAGCTGGGTAAGCTCCTACGAGCAGTACTTC TRBJ2-7 few TRBV7-2 .
CASSPRDFYNEQFF TGCGCCAGCAGCCCCCGGGACTTCTACAATGAGCAGTTCTTC TRBJ2-1 many TRBV5-1 .
CASSPLAGLGYNEQFF TGTGCCAGCTCACCTCTAGCGGGCCTAGGGTACAATGAGCAGTTCTTC TRBJ2-1 many TRBV18 TRBD2
CSVEAAQETQYF TGCAGCGTTGAAGCGGCCCAAGAGACCCAGTACTTC TRBJ2-5 many TRBV29-1 .
CSVGDRDYGYTF TGCAGCGTCGGCGACAGGGATTATGGCTACACCTTC TRBJ1-2 many TRBV29-1 TRBD1
CASSWDGTGIQQFF TGCGCCAGCAGCTGGGACGGGACAGGGATTCAGCAGTTCTTC TRBJ2-1 . TRBV5-1 TRBD1
CASSLSGAIEQFF TGCGCCAGCAGCTTGTCGGGGGCTATTGAGCAGTTCTTC TRBJ2-1 few TRBV5-1 .
CASSQGGRADTQYF TGCGCCAGCAGCCAAGGGGGGAGGGCAGATACGCAGTATTTT TRBJ2-3 many TRBV4-3 TRBD2
CASSPSYGNTIYF TGTGCCAGCAGCCCCTCCTACGGAAACACCATATATTTT TRBJ1-3 . TRBV11-2 .
CASSLTGVPSYEQYF TGTGCCAGCAGCCTTACAGGGGTCCCTTCCTACGAGCAGTACTTC TRBJ2-7 many TRBV12-3/TRBV12-4 TRBD1
CASSLGRGADTEAFF TGTGCCAGCAGCCTGGGCAGAGGGGCGGATACTGAAGCTTTCTTT TRBJ1-1 . TRBV3-1 .
CATSRAGLMNTGELFF TGTGCCACCAGCCGTGCTGGACTTATGAACACCGGGGAGCTGTTTTTT TRBJ2-2 many TRBV15 .
CAWTMSGFSGSPLHF TGTGCCTGGACGATGTCGGGTTTTTCGGGTTCACCCCTCCACTTT TRBJ1-6 . TRBV30 .
CASSPQGRGRVETQYF TGTGCCAGCAGCCCCCAGGGTCGCGGGAGGGTAGAGACCCAGTACTTC TRBJ2-5 few TRBV11-2 TRBD2
CASSLGRGNTEAFF TGCGCCAGCAGCTTGGGACGGGGGAACACTGAAGCTTTCTTT TRBJ1-1 many TRBV5-1 .
CAISEGPSSRYEQYF TGTGCCATCAGTGAGGGTCCCAGTTCTAGGTACGAGCAGTACTTC TRBJ2-7 many TRBV10-3 .
CASRGTSNQPQHF TGTGCCAGCAGGGGTACTAGCAATCAGCCCCAGCATTTT TRBJ1-5 many TRBV28 .
CASSQNLDRATGELFF TGTGCCAGCAGCCAAAACCTGGACAGGGCCACCGGGGAGCTGTTTTTT TRBJ2-2 . TRBV14 TRBD1
CAWDAGQGVNGELFF TGTGCCTGGGACGCGGGACAGGGGGTAAACGGGGAGCTGTTTTTT TRBJ2-2 few TRBV30 TRBD1
CASSVGPPGGKETQYF TGTGCCAGCAGCGTTGGCCCCCCAGGGGGCAAAGAGACCCAGTACTTC TRBJ2-5 few TRBV9 TRBD1
CASSFNINQPQHF TGTGCCAGCAGTTTTAACATTAATCAGCCCCAGCATTTT TRBJ1-5 few TRBV11-3 .
CASSAAPVGADQETQYF TGCGCCAGCAGCGCGGCACCTGTGGGAGCGGACCAAGAGACCCAGTACTTC TRBJ2-5 many TRBV5-1 .
CASSHPGLAAYEQYF TGCGCCAGCAGCCACCCGGGACTAGCGGCGTACGAGCAGTACTTC TRBJ2-7 few TRBV4-1 TRBD2
CASSLHGLAKSVQYQETQYF TGCGCCAGCAGCTTACACGGACTAGCGAAATCGGTACAGTACCAAGAGACCCAGTACTTC TRBJ2-5 . TRBV5-1 TRBD2
CASSTRQGSNSPLHF TGTGCCAGCAGCACACGACAGGGCTCTAATTCACCCCTCCACTTT TRBJ1-6 many TRBV7-8 TRBD1
CASSLVSHTGGASNSPLHF TGTGCCAGCAGCTTAGTATCCCATACGGGGGGGGCATCGAATTCACCCCTCCACTTT TRBJ1-6 many TRBV11-2 .
CSARVVASDTQYF TGCAGTGCTAGAGTGGTAGCATCAGATACGCAGTATTTT TRBJ2-3 many TRBV20-1 .
CSARQGATEKLFF TGCAGTGCAAGACAGGGGGCTACTGAAAAACTGTTTTTT TRBJ1-4 many TRBV20-1 TRBD1
CASSFSDLSGRRSYEQYF TGTGCCAGCAGTTTCAGCGACCTTAGCGGGAGGCGTTCCTACGAGCAGTACTTC TRBJ2-7 . TRBV12-3/TRBV12-4 TRBD2
CASSPPSPTQYF TGTGCCAGCAGTCCTCCCTCTCCGACGCAGTATTTT TRBJ2-3 many TRBV27 .
CSASRASNEQFF TGCAGTGCGTCCAGGGCCAGCAATGAGCAGTTCTTC TRBJ2-1 many TRBV20-1 .
CASSWTGPYEQYF TGTGCCAGCAGTTGGACAGGTCCCTACGAGCAGTACTTC TRBJ2-7 many TRBV28 TRBD1
CASSWTGGGVQPQHF TGTGCCAGCAGCTGGACAGGGGGTGGCGTTCAGCCCCAGCATTTT TRBJ1-5 few TRBV12-3/TRBV12-4 TRBD1
CASSGGGLGYGYTF TGCGCCAGCAGCGGAGGGGGGTTGGGCTATGGCTACACCTTC TRBJ1-2 many TRBV4-3 .
CAGSAGPSGPDTQYF TGTGCCGGCAGCGCGGGACCCAGTGGGCCAGATACGCAGTATTTT TRBJ2-3 many TRBV10-3 .
CSARGTSGLPETQYF TGCAGTGCTAGAGGAACTAGCGGGCTCCCGGAGACCCAGTACTTC TRBJ2-5 many TRBV20-1 TRBD2